These T cell receptor beta chains were read from a single sample in a study of cytomegalovirus exposure and HLA in healthy donors. Method: immunoSEQ multiplex PCR; TCRdb's copy keeps in-frame clones and lacks some. There are roughly 50,000 clones in the sample, with under 2.5% held by the top ten. Sequenced sample: PBMCs. The receptors were gathered from a middle-aged woman in good health and CMV-seronegative. Each CDR3 is given with its conserved first and last residue. Each record gives: V gene, D gene, J gene, CDR3 protein, CDR3 DNA. A D gene is named only where the DNA matches it firmly.

>TRBV6-1|-|TRBJ1-1
CASSEVGGGSTEAFF
TGTGCCAGCAGTGAAGTCGGGGGGGGGAGCACTGAAGCTTTCTTT
>TRBV4-1|TRBD1|TRBJ1-2
CASSQQGDYGYTF
TGCGCCAGCAGCCAACAGGGGGACTATGGCTACACCTTC
>TRBV25-1|TRBD1|TRBJ1-2
CASSETPQGGAGGYTF
TGTGCCAGCAGCGAGACCCCCCAGGGGGGCGCGGGTGGCTACACCTTC
>TRBV7-9|TRBD1|TRBJ1-6
CASSAGQGEGSPLHF
TGTGCCAGCAGCGCCGGACAGGGGGAAGGATCACCCCTCCACTTT
>TRBV5-1|-|TRBJ2-7
CASSGPLSYEQYF
TGCGCCAGCAGCGGCCCCCTCTCCTACGAGCAGTACTTC
>TRBV4-1|-|TRBJ1-1
CASSQVGTMNTEAFF
TGCGCCAGCAGCCAAGTGGGCACGATGAACACTGAAGCTTTCTTT
>TRBV6-1|-|TRBJ2-5
CASSDFVAPETQYF
TGTGCCAGCAGTGATTTTGTGGCCCCCGAGACCCAGTACTTC
>TRBV4-1|-|TRBJ2-4
CASSPRGQSKNIQYF
TGCGCCAGCAGCCCCCGAGGACAGAGCAAAAACATTCAGTACTTC
>TRBV7-3|-|TRBJ2-3
CASSPVGLGTQYF
TGTGCCAGCAGCCCCGTGGGCCTGGGTACGCAGTATTTT
>TRBV18|-|TRBJ2-7
CASATGFSYEQYF
TGTGCCAGCGCGACAGGATTCTCCTACGAGCAGTACTTC
>TRBV5-1|TRBD2|TRBJ2-1
CASSWGLATNEQFF
TGCGCCAGCAGCTGGGGACTAGCGACCAATGAGCAGTTCTTC
>TRBV12-5|TRBD1|TRBJ2-2
CASGLRTGPGELFF
TGTGCTAGTGGTTTAAGGACAGGGCCCGGGGAGCTGTTTTTT
>TRBV6-6|TRBD1|TRBJ1-1
CASTPTGGWTEAFF
TGTGCCAGCACCCCGACAGGGGGTTGGACTGAAGCTTTCTTT
>TRBV5-4|-|TRBJ1-1
CASSSGRQGGGTEAFF
TGTGCCAGCAGCTCCGGGAGGCAGGGAGGTGGGACTGAAGCTTTCTTT
>TRBV7-9|-|TRBJ1-1
CASSLGQVSDTEAFF
TGTGCCAGCAGCTTAGGACAGGTCTCGGACACTGAAGCTTTCTTT